The clone carrying this T cell receptor (beta chain) appeared once. These data belong to a study of CD8 T cells in Susac syndrome. An amount of RNA that ranged from 0.5 to 1 ug was reverse transcribed with random hexamers. TCRdb called the immunoSEQ multiplex PCR reads again in MiXCR, with one record for every CDR3 protein. The sample yields some 300,000 distinct CDR3 sequences, 70% to 90% seen once. The J segment lost 1 base and the V segment lost 5 bases, leaving 6 bases of the junction unmatched. The CDR3 has 15 amino acids. The chain carries TRBV12-3 or TRBV12-4 and TRBJ1-1, with 8 bases fitting TRBD1. The sequencing input was CD8+ T cells from PBMCs. This TCR was recovered from a human donor with multiple sclerosis. The CDR3 DNA is TGTGCCAGCAGTACCAAGGACAGGGAGAACACTGAAGCTTTCTTT. Its translation is CASSTKDRENTEAFF.